This T cell receptor (beta chain) was recorded in a study of metastatic and nonmetastatic thyroid tumors. In the study overall: Peripheral blood and tumor or nodule samples from malignant and benign thyroid patients were compared. Findings and caveats of the study: Versus benign nodules, malignant thyroid tumors reportedly had significantly higher TCR beta diversity, in blood and tumor.

TCRdb reanalyzed the PCR reads via MiXCR. Among about 14,000 clones listed, 25% to 35% were seen once. The germline V gene encodes CDR1 SNHLY and CDR2 FYNNEI. The CDR3 has 13 residues. V was clipped by 7 bases and J by 4 bases, with 13 bases between them. This clone has a count of ten or more. Antigen unknown. Every patient underwent thyroid surgery untreated. The source is a female donor with papillary thyroid cancer or a benign thyroid nodule (not recorded which). Some clones in this sample may be carry-over from other donors' samples. The chain combines TRBV2 with TRBJ2-5; D is possibly TRBD1 or TRBD2 (6 bases each). Sequencing was performed on tumor tissue. CDR3 region: CASTRGGVETQYF. As DNA, the CDR3 is TGTGCCAGCACCAGGGGAGGTGTAGAGACCCAGTACTTC.